These 21 T cell receptor beta chains were sequenced from one sample in a study of identical twins. From the 5' RACE reads, TCRdb called clonotypes with MiXCR, one entry per CDR3 protein. The sample lists 500,000 to 550,000 distinct CDR3 sequences, approximately 20% occurring once. This same sample was also part of a study on yellow fever vaccine responses in identical twins.

The sequencing input was CD4+ T cells sorted from blood. Receptor source: a young woman in good health.

The chain combines TRBV18 with TRBJ1-2; D unresolved. This CDR3 has 15 amino acids. The V gene's germline CDR1 is KGHSH and CDR2 LQKENI. V lost 3 bases and J 0 bases, leaving 11 bases between the germline ends. CDR3 amino acids: CASSPREFANYGYTF. CDR3 in DNA: TGTGCCAGCTCACCGAGAGAATTCGCTAACTATGGCTACACCTTC.

The V gene is TRBV12-3 or TRBV12-4, the J gene TRBJ2-3; D remains unclear. Trimming pared 3 bases from V and 2 bases from J, leaving 12 bases between. This CDR3 comprises 15 residues. The CDR3 DNA reads as TGTGCCAGCAGTTTCGGCTCCTTCCTCACAGATACGCAGTATTTT. The encoded protein is CASSFGSFLTDTQYF.

This clonotype was seen repeatedly, ten times or more. This sequence joins TRBV12-3 or TRBV12-4 and TRBJ1-2; no clear D gene. The CDR3 totals 14 residues. The V end lost 4 bases, the J end lost 5 bases, and 14 bases lay between the germline ends. CDR3 sequence: CASSSFREHYGYTF. Here the CDR3 DNA reads TGTGCCAGCAGTTCGTTTAGGGAGCATTATGGCTACACCTTC.

This clonotype was found a few times. The J gene is TRBJ2-2, the V gene TRBV4-1, with 10 bases aligning to TRBD1. The CDR3 length is 18 residues. Trimming cost V 2 bases and J 7 bases; bases outside gene matches: 13. CDR1 and CDR2 (germline): MGHRA, YSYEKL. The CDR3 nucleotides are TGCGCCAGCAGCCAACTTTACGGACAGGGGGAGTTGGGCGGGGAGCTGTTTTTT. This sequence encodes CASSQLYGQGELGGELFF.

V is TRBV12-3 or TRBV12-4 and J is TRBJ1-5, with unresolved D. CDR3 length: 16 residues. The V gene lost 3 bases and the J gene lost 0 bases, with 12 bases spanning the gap. The CDR3 sequence is CASSLRSPDSNQPQHF. The CDR3 DNA is TGTGCCAGCAGTTTGAGGTCACCGGATAGCAATCAGCCCCAGCATTTT.

The rearrangement links TRBV7-9 to TRBJ2-5; possibly TRBD1 or TRBD2 for D (7 bases each). V was cut by 2 bases and J by 4 bases, with 14 bases left in between. The CDR3 is made up of 15 amino acids. In germline, CDR1 is SEHNR, CDR2 FQNEAQ (reference sequence). The CDR3 region is CASSLPGGARETQYF. The CDR3 DNA reads TGTGCCAGCAGCTTACCAGGGGGGGCGCGAGAGACCCAGTACTTC.

The chain recombines TRBV20-1 with TRBJ1-5; D is unresolved. Germline CDR1 is DFQATT and CDR2 is SNEGSKA (reference sequence). The CDR3 is 12 residues long. Trimming pared 3 bases from V and 6 bases from J, leaving 9 bases between. CDR3 amino acids: CSASPEAQPQHF. The CDR3 DNA sequence: TGCAGTGCTAGCCCGGAAGCTCAGCCCCAGCATTTT.

The chain employs TRBV19 and TRBJ2-5; 15 bases agree with TRBD2. CDR1 LNHDA and CDR2 SQIVND come from the germline V gene (reference sequence). This CDR3 is built from 15 residues. V shed 6 bases and J 3 bases; nucleotides not matched to a gene: 2. CDR3 amino acids: CASRRTSGREETQYF. The CDR3 DNA sequence: TGTGCCAGTAGACGGACTAGCGGGAGGGAAGAGACCCAGTACTTC.

This clonotype was detected a few times. This chain uses TRBV10-3 with TRBJ1-4; perhaps TRBD1 as D (5 bases). In germline, CDR1 is ENHRY, CDR2 SYGVKD. V lost 6 bases, J lost 4 bases, and 9 bases lay in between. The CDR3 extends over 13 amino acids. CDR3 sequence reads: CAIRAGGNEKLFF. The CDR3 region has the DNA TGTGCCATCAGGGCCGGGGGTAATGAAAAACTGTTTTTT.

The chain is built from TRBV10-1 and TRBJ2-5, with 9 bases lining up with TRBD1. Germline V gene lookup returns CDR1 WNHNN and CDR2 SYGVQD (reference sequence). With 1 base clipped from V and 2 bases from J, the junction kept 2 bases outside the gene matches. The CDR3 runs to 15 residues. In DNA form, the CDR3 reads TGCGCCAGCAGTGAGTACAGGGGGCGTCAAGAGACCCAGTACTTC. Amino acid sequence: CASSEYRGRQETQYF.

V usage is TRBV10-3 and J usage is TRBJ2-1, with TRBD2 matching over 11 bases. Germline trimming cut 0 bases from V and 3 bases from J; bases unmatched to any gene: 1. This CDR3 spans 16 amino acids. CDR1 is ENHRY, CDR2 SYGVKD, per germline. CDR3 in amino acids: CAISESGTSGYNEQFF. The CDR3 region has the DNA TGTGCCATCAGTGAGTCAGGGACTAGCGGCTACAATGAGCAGTTCTTC.

J is TRBJ2-1 and V is TRBV12-3 or TRBV12-4; unclear D gene. V was cut by 3 bases and J by 0 bases, with 12 bases left in between. This CDR3 spans 16 amino acids. CDR3 in DNA: TGTGCCAGCAGTTTGGTCTTTTATAGCTCCTACAATGAGCAGTTCTTC. Protein product: CASSLVFYSSYNEQFF.

This rearrangement joins TRBV20-1 to TRBJ2-6, with 10 bases lining up with TRBD1. The CDR3 loop spans 17 amino acids. The ends lost 6 bases at V and 4 bases at J; junction bases unmatched: 12. Germline CDR1 DFQATT, CDR2 SNEGSKA (reference sequence). CDR3 residues: CSAPRDRGFSGANVLTF. The CDR3 region has the DNA TGCAGTGCGCCCCGGGACAGGGGTTTTTCAGGGGCCAACGTCCTGACTTTC.

Only a few counts were recorded for this clonotype. The rearrangement links TRBV25-1 to TRBJ2-2, with a possible D match to TRBD1 (6 bases). Germline CDR1 reads MGHDK; CDR2 reads SYGVNS. The CDR3 consists of 18 residues. Trimming removed 1 base at V and 6 bases at J, with 21 bases between. The CDR3 DNA sequence: TGTGCCAGCAGTGAATTGGGCAGGGGAAGTTTGTGGGCCGGGGAGCTGTTTTTT. Its protein product is CASSELGRGSLWAGELFF.

This clonotype ranks as medium-sized. This rearrangement joins TRBV20-1 to TRBJ2-5; possibly TRBD2 for D (5 bases). CDR1 is DFQATT and CDR2 is SNEGSKA in the germline V gene (reference sequence). There are 15 residues in the CDR3. Between the trimmed V and J ends, which lost 1 base and 5 bases, there was a span of 17 bases. DNA of the CDR3: TGCAGTGCTAGAGGAAGTCCGGGAACTGGTGAGACCCAGTACTTC. It yields the protein CSARGSPGTGETQYF.

The chain is built from TRBV5-6 and TRBJ2-2; D perhaps matches TRBD1 (6 bases). The CDR3 length is 17 residues. CDR1 and CDR2 from the germline V gene are SGHDT and YYEEEE. Trimming stripped 2 bases from V and 6 bases from J, with 20 bases between. For the CDR3, the DNA is TGTGCCAGCAGCTTCATCCGGTCCCAGGGGCTGGCCGGGGAGCTGTTTTTT. This codes for CASSFIRSQGLAGELFF.

V usage is TRBV7-2 and J usage is TRBJ1-2; D call uncertain. The V end was cut by 0 bases, the J end by 4 bases, with 6 bases between. This CDR3 contains 13 residues. CDR1 is SGHTA and CDR2 is FQGNSA in the germline V gene. CDR3 DNA sequence: TGTGCCAGCAGCTTAGCCTCTTCCTATGGCTACACCTTC. This encodes CASSLASSYGYTF.

The table lists this clonotype with a few counts. The chain carries TRBV11-2 and TRBJ2-2, with 9 bases fitting TRBD1. V was clipped by 2 bases and J by 3 bases; unmatched bases: 13. The CDR3 is made up of 19 amino acids. Germline V gene data show CDR1 as SGHAT and CDR2 as FQNNGV. CDR3: CASSLMMNRDRDHTGELFF. CDR3 bases: TGTGCCAGCAGCTTAATGATGAACCGGGACAGGGACCACACCGGGGAGCTGTTTTTT.

The chain recombines TRBV2 with TRBJ2-5, with D unresolved. In germline, CDR1 is SNHLY, CDR2 FYNNEI. V was shortened by 5 bases and J by 6 bases, with 22 bases between the two germline ends. This CDR3 spans 16 amino acids. The CDR3 reads CASSPHQDRTFKTQYF. The CDR3 DNA is TGTGCCAGCAGTCCCCACCAGGACCGAACTTTTAAGACCCAGTACTTC.

The chain combines TRBV28 with TRBJ1-1; unclear D gene. Germline loops: CDR1 MDHEN, CDR2 SYDVKM. V lost 2 bases to trimming and J lost 1 base, with 8 bases between them. CDR3 length: 14 residues. DNA of the CDR3: TGTGCCAGCAGTTTACTCCAGTGGAACACTGAAGCTTTCTTT. This sequence encodes CASSLLQWNTEAFF. Looking up the rest from reference TRBV28 and TRBJ1-1 gives the full variable domain: DVKVTQSSRYLVKRTGEKVFLECVQDMDHENMFWYRQDPGLGLRLIYFSYDVKMKEKGDIPEGYSVSREKKERFSLILESASTNQTSMYLCASSLLQWNTEAFFGQGTRLTVV.

This clonotype came up a few times. The rearrangement joins TRBV12-3 or TRBV12-4 to TRBJ2-1; D unresolved. CDR3 length: 11 residues. V lost 5 bases, J lost 13 bases, and 12 bases lay in between. CDR3 sequence reads: CASSPALHQFF. The CDR3 DNA reads TGTGCCAGCAGTCCAGCGCTCCACCAGTTCTTC.